This T cell receptor beta chain was documented in a study of T cells in Graves' hyperthyroidism and ophthalmopathy. Per the germline V gene, CDR1 is LNHNV and CDR2 is YYDKDF (reference sequence). The ends lost 6 bases at V and 6 bases at J; junction bases unmatched: 9. The CDR3 is 15 amino acids. It was RNA transcripts that yielded the amplified TCR beta CDR3 regions. The primer set for the first-round RT-PCR of the TCR CDR3 was HTBI. TCRdb re-analysed the multiplex PCR reads in MiXCR, keeping a single row per CDR3 protein. In the table there are hundreds of thousands of distinct CDR3 sequences, 38% of which are singletons.

Sequenced: blood. This TCR came from a man aged 18 to 35 with Graves' hyperthyroidism. V is TRBV15 and J is TRBJ1-5; 9 nucleotides line up with TRBD1. The DNA of the CDR3 is TGTGCCACCAGTAGTATAAACAGGGGGCCTCAGCCCCAGCATTTT. It encodes CATSSINRGPQPQHF.